These 27 T cell receptor beta chains came from one sample sequenced in a study of T cell repertoires in cytomegalovirus infection. TCRdb reprocessed the reads with MiXCR, giving one entry per CDR3 protein. The sample lists some 400,000 distinct CDR3 sequences, about a sixth occurring once. Material for sequencing was PBMCs. These receptors were obtained from a human donor in good health (CMV status not recorded). Some clones in this sample may be carry-over from other donors' samples.

This clonotype has only a few counts. This chain uses TRBV2 with TRBJ1-1; 9 nucleotides align to TRBD1. Trimming removed 8 bases from V and 2 bases from J; junction bases left unmatched: 6. Per germline, CDR1 SNHLY and CDR2 FYNNEI. This CDR3 has 14 amino acids. CDR3 in amino acids: CASSGQGRNTEAFF. CDR3 DNA: TGTGCCAGCTCGGGACAGGGCCGAAACACTGAAGCTTTCTTT.

At least ten counts were recorded for this clonotype. The chain has TRBV7-2 and TRBJ1-1; possibly TRBD1 for D (6 bases). Germline loops: CDR1 SGHTA, CDR2 FQGNSA. V was trimmed by 2 bases and J by 6 bases, leaving 10 bases between them. The length of the CDR3 is 13 residues. The chain's CDR3 is CASSLQGIAEAFF. CDR3 coding DNA: TGTGCCAGCAGCTTACAGGGGATCGCTGAAGCTTTCTTT.

V gene TRBV12-3 or TRBV12-4 combines with J gene TRBJ2-1, with TRBD2 matching 12 bases. The CDR3 totals 18 residues. J was trimmed by 2 bases and V by 3 bases; bases with no gene match: 8. The CDR3 DNA reads as TGTGCCAGCAGTTTCACAAAAGGGACTAGCGGGCCCTACAATGAGCAGTTCTTC. Its translation: CASSFTKGTSGPYNEQFF.

This chain uses TRBV7-2 with TRBJ2-1, with 11 bases that match TRBD2. With 7 bases clipped from V and 4 bases from J, the junction kept 6 bases outside the gene matches. The length of the CDR3 is 15 residues. Germline CDR1 and CDR2: SGHTA and FQGNSA. CDR3 bases: TGTGCCAGCAACTACGGGACTAGCGGTTACAATGAGCAGTTCTTC. Protein sequence: CASNYGTSGYNEQFF.

This clonotype occurred once. The rearrangement uses TRBV19 and TRBJ2-7, with a possible D match to TRBD2 (6 bases). The germline V and J ends were trimmed by 3 bases and 1 base, with 10 bases remaining between them. From germline, CDR1 is LNHDA and CDR2 SQIVND (reference sequence). The CDR3 is 14 amino acids. For the CDR3, the DNA is TGTGCCAGTAGTATGGAGGGCCCATCCTACGAGCAGTACTTC. Protein: CASSMEGPSYEQYF.

The chain joins TRBV7-9 to TRBJ1-5; no clear D. Looked up from germline, CDR1 is SEHNR and CDR2 is FQNEAQ (reference sequence). Trimming pared 3 bases from V and 7 bases from J, leaving 4 bases between. The CDR3 spans 11 residues. CDR3 in DNA: TGTGCCAGCAGCTTGGTGCAGCCCCAGCATTTT. Its translation: CASSLVQPQHF. Full variable domain (outside the CDR3, taken from reference TRBV7-9 and TRBJ1-5): DTGVSQNPRHKITKRGQNVTFRCDPISEHNRLYWYRQTLGQGPEFLTYFQNEAQLEKSRLLSDRFSAERPKGSFSTLEIQRTEQGDSAMYLCASSLVQPQHFGDGTRLSIL.

Many counts were recorded for this clonotype. This chain connects TRBV7-2 to TRBJ1-2; D is possibly TRBD1 (5 bases). The germline V and J ends were trimmed by 2 bases and 2 bases, with 12 bases remaining between them. The CDR3 runs 15 residues. The V gene's germline CDR1 is SGHTA and CDR2 FQGNSA. The CDR3 protein is CASSLQGSRNYGYTF. The CDR3 DNA is TGTGCCAGCAGCTTACAGGGCAGCAGAAACTATGGCTACACCTTC. The full variable domain, with the rest looked up from reference TRBV7-2 and TRBJ1-2, is GAGVSQSPSNKVTEKGKDVELRCDPISGHTALYWYRQSLGQGLEFLIYFQGNSAPDKSGLPSDRFSAERTGGSVSTLTIQRTQQEDSAVYLCASSLQGSRNYGYTFGSGTRLTVV.

This clonotype was counted a few times. The V and J genes are TRBV20-1 and TRBJ1-5; D is perhaps TRBD1 (5 bases). The CDR3 length is 14 residues. V was cut by 3 bases and J by 2 bases, with 11 bases left in between. Germline V gene lookup returns CDR1 DFQATT and CDR2 SNEGSKA (reference sequence). As DNA, the CDR3 is TGCAGTGCTAGTTTAGACAGCGGCAATCAGCCCCAGCATTTT. This gives the protein CSASLDSGNQPQHF.

Only a few counts were recorded for this clonotype. The CDR3: CASSLGPASYEQYF. The CDR3 bases are TGCGCCAGCAGCTTGGGGCCAGCATCATACGAGCAGTACTTC. V gene TRBV5-1 combines with J gene TRBJ2-7; D call uncertain. The CDR3 totals 14 residues. Between the trimmed V and J ends, which lost 0 bases and 4 bases, there was a span of 11 bases. Looked up from germline, CDR1 is SGHRS and CDR2 is YFSETQ.

V and J are TRBV28 and TRBJ1-1; 10 bases line up with TRBD1. V lost 5 bases, J lost 0 bases, and 9 bases stayed unmatched. The germline CDR1 and CDR2 sequences are MDHEN and SYDVKM. This CDR3 region has 17 residues. The DNA for the CDR3 is TGTGCCAGCAGTACCCTGTTGACAGGGGGCATGAACACTGAAGCTTTCTTT. This sequence encodes CASSTLLTGGMNTEAFF.

The table lists this clonotype with a few counts. The genes are TRBV29-1 and TRBJ2-7, with 10 bases aligning to TRBD1. Germline V gene data show CDR1 as SQVTM and CDR2 as ANQGSEA. The CDR3 has 14 residues. The V segment lost 3 bases and the J segment 6 bases; nucleotides outside the gene matches: 8. CDR3 DNA: TGCAGCGTTGACGTGGACAGGGGGACTGGCGAGCAGTACTTC. Encoded protein: CSVDVDRGTGEQYF.

For this clonotype: Just one base apart from a much larger clone, this may be a read error. The chain couples TRBV7-2 to TRBJ1-1; D remains ambiguous. Germline CDR1 is SGHTA and CDR2 is FQGNSA. The CDR3 is 14 amino acids. CDR3 nucleotide sequence: TGTGCCAACAGCTCCTCAGCTTACAACACTGAAGCTTTCTTT. Its translation is CANSSSAYNTEAFF.

Many counts were recorded for this clonotype. The CDR3 DNA reads as TGTGCCAGCAGCTTAGAGCTGGGACTGGGCACCGGGGAGCTGTTTTTT. As protein: CASSLELGLGTGELFF. The rearrangement links TRBV7-2 to TRBJ2-2, with TRBD2 as a possible D gene (6 bases). Germline V gives CDR1 SGHTA, CDR2 FQGNSA. The ends were cut back, 1 base at V and 4 bases at J, with 13 bases in the middle. This CDR3 is built from 16 residues.

The chain has TRBV4-1 and TRBJ1-2; D unresolved. The CDR3 is 13 residues long. Germline CDR1 is MGHRA and CDR2 is YSYEKL. Trimming left V 1 base short and J 12 bases short, with 15 bases between. The CDR3 protein is CASSQAPPERHTF. The CDR3 DNA is TGCGCCAGCAGCCAAGCCCCCCCTGAAAGGCACACCTTC.

The CDR3 DNA is TGTGCCAGCAGTTATCTGGGGGCTCCGGGAGAGCAGTACTTC. Encoded protein: CASSYLGAPGEQYF. The chain couples TRBV6-6 to TRBJ2-7, with a tentative D call TRBD1 (6 bases). CDR1 and CDR2 from the germline V gene are MNHNY and SVGAGI (reference sequence). V lost 3 bases, J lost 7 bases, and 16 bases lay in between. This CDR3 is 14 amino acids long.

This chain connects TRBV20-1 to TRBJ1-6, with 8 nucleotides matching TRBD1. The J segment lost 4 bases and the V segment lost 6 bases, leaving 5 bases of the junction unmatched. Germline loops: CDR1 DFQATT, CDR2 SNEGSKA (reference sequence). The CDR3 has 14 amino acids. CDR3 amino acids: CSARTGSYNSPLHF. The DNA for the CDR3 is TGCAGTGCCAGGACAGGGTCTTATAATTCACCCCTCCACTTT.

This clonotype was recorded at least ten times. The rearrangement links TRBV7-2 to TRBJ2-3; no clear D. The ends were cut back, 2 bases at V and 6 bases at J, with 12 bases in the middle. The CDR3 runs to 14 residues. The V gene's germline CDR1 is SGHTA and CDR2 FQGNSA. CDR3 nucleotides: TGTGCCAGCAGCTTACTCGTTGAGGTGGATACGCAGTATTTT. It encodes CASSLLVEVDTQYF.

This clonotype has a count of ten or more. The V and J genes are TRBV12-3 or TRBV12-4 and TRBJ2-7; no definite D call. This CDR3 spans 14 amino acids. Trimming pared 0 bases from V and 6 bases from J, leaving 12 bases between. This CDR3 is CASSLAPQYVEQYF. Here the CDR3 DNA reads TGTGCCAGCAGTTTAGCGCCCCAGTACGTCGAGCAGTACTTC.

This clonotype appeared a few times. The chain joins TRBV20-1 to TRBJ2-5; the D gene is possibly TRBD1 (6 bases). Germline V gene data show CDR1 as DFQATT and CDR2 as SNEGSKA (reference sequence). V shed 6 bases and J shed 5 bases, with 22 bases lying between them. The CDR3 runs 15 residues. The CDR3 here is CSANSGTQGRETQYF. The CDR3 nucleotides read TGCAGTGCCAACTCGGGGACACAAGGGCGGGAGACCCAGTACTTC.

This clonotype appeared many times. The rearrangement uses TRBV7-2 and TRBJ2-2; D tentatively fits TRBD1 or TRBD2 (5 bases each). The CDR3 runs 15 residues. V was pared by 3 bases and J by 6 bases, with 14 bases between. CDR1 is SGHTA and CDR2 is FQGNSA in the germline V gene. CDR3 in DNA: TGTGCCAGCAGCTTGGCAGGGATGAGGGCCGGGGAGCTGTTTTTT. Its protein product is CASSLAGMRAGELFF.

The J gene is TRBJ2-1, the V gene TRBV5-1; 15 nucleotides line up with TRBD2. The junction had 3 bases not matched to a gene; V was cut back by 5 bases and J by 0 bases. In germline, CDR1 is SGHRS, CDR2 YFSETQ. The CDR3 covers 17 residues. CDR3 sequence (DNA): TGCGCCAGCAGTTGGACTAGCGGGGGGGTCTCCTACAATGAGCAGTTCTTC. Protein sequence: CASSWTSGGVSYNEQFF. The whole variable domain, filled in from reference TRBV5-1 and TRBJ2-1, reads KAGVTQTPRYLIKTRGQQVTLSCSPISGHRSVSWYQQTPGQGLQFLFEYFSETQRNKGNFPGRFSGRQFSNSRSEMNVSTLELGDSALYLCASSWTSGGVSYNEQFFGPGTRLTVL.

This clonotype was found many times. The chain recombines TRBV7-2 with TRBJ1-1; D is uncertain. Trimming pared 3 bases from V and 11 bases from J, leaving 13 bases between. Looked up from germline, CDR1 is SGHTA and CDR2 is FQGNSA. The CDR3 is 12 residues long. This chain's CDR3 is CASSFMSTKAFF. The DNA for the CDR3 is TGTGCCAGCAGCTTTATGAGCACGAAGGCTTTCTTT. Using reference TRBV7-2 and TRBJ1-1 for the parts outside the CDR3, the full variable domain is GAGVSQSPSNKVTEKGKDVELRCDPISGHTALYWYRQSLGQGLEFLIYFQGNSAPDKSGLPSDRFSAERTGGSVSTLTIQRTQQEDSAVYLCASSFMSTKAFFGQGTRLTVV.

The chain is built from TRBV6-1 and TRBJ2-1; D not resolved. Germline V lookup: CDR1 MNHNS, CDR2 SASEGT. Deletions cut 10 bases from V and 8 bases from J, with 18 bases between. The CDR3 sequence is 13 residues long. In nucleotides, the CDR3 is TGTGCCAACAGATGGGTGGTAAGGGATGAGCAGTTCTTC. Translating it yields CANRWVVRDEQFF.

This clonotype was counted at least ten times. The chain uses TRBV2 and TRBJ2-2; D might be TRBD1 (5 bases). Germline values: CDR1 SNHLY, CDR2 FYNNEI. This CDR3 comprises 13 residues. The V end was cut by 4 bases, the J end by 7 bases, with 10 bases between. CDR3 sequence (DNA): TGTGCCAGCAGTGTCGGACAAGACGGGGAGCTGTTTTTT. Translating gives CASSVGQDGELFF.

In its sample, this clonotype was seen a few times. The gene calls are TRBV12-3 or TRBV12-4 and TRBJ1-1; 7 bases are a match to TRBD1. V shed 7 bases, J shed 0 bases, and the junction held 5 bases outside the gene matches. This CDR3 comprises 14 residues. The DNA of the CDR3 is TGTGCCAGCAAGACAGGGATCATGAACACTGAAGCTTTCTTT. This codes for CASKTGIMNTEAFF.

V and J are TRBV12-3 or TRBV12-4 and TRBJ2-6; TRBD2 agrees at 10 bases. The V and J ends lost 3 bases and 4 bases, in that order; junction bases with no gene match: 9. This CDR3 has 18 residues. CDR3 sequence (DNA): TGTGCCAGCAGTTTTAACAGCGGGGGGGCAACGGGGGCCAACGTCCTGACTTTC. This sequence encodes CASSFNSGGATGANVLTF.

This clonotype was seen more than once but under ten times. This sequence joins TRBV7-4 and TRBJ2-3; no reliable D call. This CDR3 has 17 residues. V lost 4 bases and J 3 bases, leaving 20 bases between the germline ends. CDR1 and CDR2 from the germline V gene are SGHVT and SQSDAQ. CDR3 residues: CASSYPPPPATTDTQYF. The CDR3, as DNA: TGTGCCAGCAGCTACCCGCCCCCCCCCGCGACTACAGATACGCAGTATTTT.